The 11 T cell receptor beta chains listed next were all sequenced from one sample in a study of blood T cells in healthy people across ages. A second PCR, run for about 6 to 11 cycles, used a sample-barcoded 5' primer plus a J-beta primer mix. TCRdb re-called the 5' RACE reads with MiXCR, one entry per CDR3 protein. The table has 1.5 million to 2 million distinct CDR3 sequences, 30% to 35% seen once. The sequenced sample was blood. All receptors derive from a woman in her thirties in good health.

This clonotype came up a few times. The V call is TRBV20-1, the J call TRBJ2-3, with TRBD2 identical over 7 bases. The CDR3 is 16 amino acids. The junction had 9 bases not matched to a gene; V was cut back by 0 bases and J by 3 bases. The germline V gene encodes CDR1 DFQATT and CDR2 SNEGSKA (reference sequence). DNA for the CDR3: TGCAGTGCTAGAGATCCCTGGGGAGGGCATACAGATACGCAGTATTTT. Its protein is CSARDPWGGHTDTQYF.

This clonotype was recorded a few times. The chain recombines TRBV12-3 or TRBV12-4 with TRBJ2-1, with D perhaps TRBD1 (5 bases). V lost 3 bases and J 0 bases, leaving 12 bases between the germline ends. This CDR3 has 16 amino acids. The CDR3 reads CASSLTDRFSYNEQFF. CDR3 bases: TGTGCCAGCAGTTTGACAGACAGATTCTCCTACAATGAGCAGTTCTTC.

The CDR3 DNA is TGCAGTGTATTTAGTATGGAGGGGGCCTACGAGCAGTACTTC. This encodes CSVFSMEGAYEQYF. This chain links TRBV20-1 with TRBJ2-7; the D call may be TRBD1 or TRBD2 (6 bases each). CDR1 is DFQATT, CDR2 SNEGSKA, per germline (reference sequence). V was shortened by 7 bases and J by 2 bases, with 18 bases between the two germline ends. This CDR3 spans 14 amino acids.

The gene calls are TRBV28 and TRBJ2-5, with 8 bases that match TRBD2. The CDR3 totals 19 residues. Germline V CDR1 and CDR2: MDHEN, SYDVKM. The V segment lost 1 base and the J segment 5 bases; nucleotides outside the gene matches: 18. In nucleotides, the CDR3 is TGTGCCAGCAGTTTATTCCCGAATTCTGAGCGGGAGTCAAGCGAGACCCAGTACTTC. It codes for CASSLFPNSERESSETQYF.

This clonotype was observed a few times. This chain connects TRBV7-9 to TRBJ2-3; 7 bases line up with TRBD1. J gave up 2 bases and V 4 bases, and 9 bases lay outside the gene matches. Germline-derived CDR1 and CDR2 are SEHNR and FQNEAQ (reference sequence). The CDR3 is made up of 16 amino acids. The chain's CDR3 is CASSSPGQPYTDTQYF. CDR3 in DNA: TGTGCCAGCAGCTCACCGGGACAGCCGTACACAGATACGCAGTATTTT.

The rearrangement uses TRBV20-1 and TRBJ2-3; TRBD2 aligns across 14 bases. The ends lost 5 bases at V and 4 bases at J; junction bases unmatched: 5. The CDR3 has 15 residues. Germline CDR1 reads DFQATT; CDR2 reads SNEGSKA (reference sequence). CDR3 DNA: TGCAGTGCTTTTAGGACTAGCGGGAGGCCAGATACGCAGTATTTT. Amino acids: CSAFRTSGRPDTQYF.

This clonotype was counted ten times or more. This chain links TRBV29-1 with TRBJ2-7; 12 bases map to TRBD2. Germline trimming cut 3 bases from V and 3 bases from J; bases unmatched to any gene: 9. CDR1 is SQVTM, CDR2 ANQGSEA, per germline. The CDR3 extends over 16 amino acids. The CDR3 DNA reads TGCAGCGTTGAGAGTCGACTAGCGGGGGCCCTCTACGAGCAGTACTTC. This translates into CSVESRLAGALYEQYF.

About this clonotype: This may be a read error: a much more frequent sequence differs by one nucleotide. The chain has TRBV15 and TRBJ2-5; no definite D call. There are 14 residues in the CDR3. Germline CDR1 and CDR2: LNHNV and YYDKDF (reference sequence). CDR3: CATGRDVTKETQYF. As DNA, the CDR3 is TGTGCCACCGGCAGAGATGTTACGAAAGAGACCCAGTACTTC.

This clonotype has a count of ten or more. The chain employs TRBV20-1 and TRBJ2-3; D unclear. Per germline, CDR1 DFQATT and CDR2 SNEGSKA (reference sequence). V was cut by 2 bases and J by 5 bases, with 8 bases left in between. The CDR3 totals 12 residues. CDR3 protein: CSARTEGDTQYF. The CDR3 DNA is TGCAGTGCTAGAACTGAAGGAGATACGCAGTATTTT.

The gene calls are TRBV2 and TRBJ2-7, with unresolved D. V was trimmed by 8 bases and J by 3 bases, leaving 14 bases between them. The CDR3 extends over 13 amino acids. CDR1 SNHLY and CDR2 FYNNEI come from the germline V gene. CDR3: CASAVLVGYEQYF. CDR3 bases: TGTGCCAGCGCGGTCTTGGTCGGCTACGAGCAGTACTTC.

This clonotype was seen at least ten times. The chain joins TRBV4-1 to TRBJ2-7, with D unresolved. Trimming pared 2 bases from V and 2 bases from J, leaving 10 bases between. Per germline, CDR1 MGHRA and CDR2 YSYEKL. The CDR3 has 14 amino acids. The CDR3 reads CASSQNSQTYEQYF. The CDR3 nucleotides read TGCGCCAGCAGCCAAAACAGCCAAACCTACGAGCAGTACTTC.